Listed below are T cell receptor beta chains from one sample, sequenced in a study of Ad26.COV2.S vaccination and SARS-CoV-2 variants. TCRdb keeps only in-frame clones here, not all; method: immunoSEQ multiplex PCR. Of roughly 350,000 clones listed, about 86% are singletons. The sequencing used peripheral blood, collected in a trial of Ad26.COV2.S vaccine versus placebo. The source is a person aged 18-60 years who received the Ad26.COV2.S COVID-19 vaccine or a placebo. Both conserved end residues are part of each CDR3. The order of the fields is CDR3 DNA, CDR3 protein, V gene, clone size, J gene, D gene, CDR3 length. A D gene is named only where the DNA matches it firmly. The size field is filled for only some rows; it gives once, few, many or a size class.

TGTGCCAGCGGCTTAGCGGAAACGCAGTATTTT CASGLAETQYF TRBV27 once TRBJ2-3 - 11
TGTGCCAGCGTGAGGGACAGTCGCGGCGGGGAGCTGTTTTTT CASVRDSRGGELFF TRBV2 - TRBJ2-2 TRBD1 14
TGTGCCAGCAGCTTAACCGTTGACAGTCCCTACGAGCAGTACTTC CASSLTVDSPYEQYF TRBV7-2 - TRBJ2-7 - 15
TGCGCCAGCAGCCAAGGGTCGCCAGGCACAGATACGCAGTATTTT CASSQGSPGTDTQYF TRBV4-1 - TRBJ2-3 - 15
TGTGCCAGTAGTACCCGGACAACCTCTAGCACAGATACGCAGTATTTT CASSTRTTSSTDTQYF TRBV19 many TRBJ2-3 - 16
TGTGCCAGTAGTGAGGGGGGAGGGACCGGGGAGCTGTTTTTT CASSEGGGTGELFF TRBV19 - TRBJ2-2 - 14
TGTGCCAGCAGCTCGAGGGGTGAGCAGTTCTTC CASSSRGEQFF TRBV7-8 - TRBJ2-1 - 11
TGCGCCAGCAGCCTAGTTCTGGGCCAAGAGACCCAGTACTTC CASSLVLGQETQYF TRBV4-3 - TRBJ2-5 - 14
TGTGCCACCAGTGATTTGACCGGCTACACCTTC CATSDLTGYTF TRBV24-1 once TRBJ1-2 - 11
TGTGCCACCACACCCTCTAGCGGGACTCGAGAGCAGTACTTC CATTPSSGTREQYF TRBV4-2 - TRBJ2-7 TRBD2 14
TGTGCCAGCAGCGTGGGACAGACCAATTCACCCCTCCACTTT CASSVGQTNSPLHF TRBV2 - TRBJ1-6 TRBD1 14
TGCAGTGTTCCAATGAACACTGAAGCTTTCTTT CSVPMNTEAFF TRBV20-1 - TRBJ1-1 - 11
TGTGCCAGCAGCTCACCTCGAGGGGCTGCGGATACGCAGTATTTT CASSSPRGAADTQYF TRBV7-2 - TRBJ2-3 - 15
TGTGCCAGCAGTAGGGGATTCCGCTACGAGCAGTACTTC CASSRGFRYEQYF TRBV28 - TRBJ2-7 - 13
TGTGCCAGCACCTTCCTTAAGGGAGAGACCCAGTACTTC CASTFLKGETQYF TRBV7-2 - TRBJ2-5 - 13
TGTGCCAGTAGTGGGACGTTGCCCCGCGCAACTAATGAAAAACTGTTTTTT CASSGTLPRATNEKLFF TRBV19 - TRBJ1-4 - 17
TGTGCCACCAATGGACAGGGGGCAATGACGGAGACCCAGTACTTC CATNGQGAMTETQYF TRBV24-1 - TRBJ2-5 TRBD1 15
TGTGCCAGCAGTGACGGGGACCCCGGGGAGCTGTTTTTT CASSDGDPGELFF TRBV6-1 few TRBJ2-2 - 13
TGTGCCAGCAGCCGGGGACTAGCGGGAGGGTGGACCGGGGAGCTGTTTTTT CASSRGLAGGWTGELFF TRBV7-2 - TRBJ2-2 TRBD2 17
TGTGCCAGCAGCTCCCGGGACCAGTGGGAAAAACTGTTTTTT CASSSRDQWEKLFF TRBV7-9 - TRBJ1-4 - 14
TGTGCCAGCAGCCAAGAGCATGGAGGCTACACCTTC CASSQEHGGYTF TRBV14 few TRBJ1-2 - 12
TGCGCCAGCAGCCAAGATAGGGAACGGTTGAACACTGAAGCTTTCTTT CASSQDRERLNTEAFF TRBV4-3 - TRBJ1-1 - 16
TGTGCCAGCAGCCATAGCGGGTTTTTATCTGGCACAGATACGCAGTATTTT CASSHSGFLSGTDTQYF TRBV3-1/TRBV3-2 - TRBJ2-3 TRBD2 17
TGTGCCAGCAGCCCCAGCGGTAGCGGGAGTCTAAATGAGCAGTTCTTC CASSPSGSGSLNEQFF TRBV7-2 few TRBJ2-1 TRBD2 16
TGTGCCACCTGGCCGCCGGACCCGTATAGCAATCAGCCCCAGCATTTT CATWPPDPYSNQPQHF TRBV21-1 - TRBJ1-5 - 16
TGTGCCAGCAGCCAGGAGACCCAGTACTTC CASSQETQYF TRBV7-9 - TRBJ2-5 - 10
TGTGCCACGCGGAGATCGGACCAGCCCCAGCATTTT CATRRSDQPQHF TRBV24-1 - TRBJ1-5 - 12
TGCGCCAGCAGCCCGGGGGGGACAGGGAATAACTATGGCTACACCTTC CASSPGGTGNNYGYTF TRBV5-1 - TRBJ1-2 TRBD1 16
TGTGCCACCCGACAGGATAATCAGCCCCAGCATTTT CATRQDNQPQHF TRBV6-5 - TRBJ1-5 - 12
TGCGCCAGCAGACTAACCGGGACAGGCGGTCAGCCCCAGCATTTT CASRLTGTGGQPQHF TRBV5-1 few TRBJ1-5 TRBD1 15
TGCGCCAGCAGCCAAGACCTCGTAGTCACAAATCCGAACACTGAAGCTTTCTTT CASSQDLVVTNPNTEAFF TRBV4-3 - TRBJ1-1 - 18
TGCGCCAGCAGCCTGGGTTACTCCTACGAGCAGTACTTC CASSLGYSYEQYF TRBV5-1 - TRBJ2-7 - 13
TGCGCCAGCAGCTTGGGGGGACTGAGGACCTACGAGCAGTACTTC CASSLGGLRTYEQYF TRBV5-1 - TRBJ2-7 - 15
TGCGCCAGCAGCTTGGGACAGGGGATCTATGGCTACACCTTC CASSLGQGIYGYTF TRBV5-1 - TRBJ1-2 TRBD1 14
TGCGCCAGCAGCTTGGTTGGGGGGAGCTCCTACAATGAGCAGTTCTTC CASSLVGGSSYNEQFF TRBV5-1 - TRBJ2-1 - 16
TGTGCCAGTAATCAGGTCCCCAATGAAAAACTGTTTTTT CASNQVPNEKLFF TRBV19 - TRBJ1-4 - 13
TGTGCCAGCAGCTTAGCGTCGGGGAATCCCTATAATTCACCCCTCCACTTT CASSLASGNPYNSPLHF TRBV7-9 few TRBJ1-6 - 17